Shown below are 22 T cell receptor beta chains from a single sample sequenced in a study of shared clonotypes between healthy human individuals. Profiling relied on immunoSEQ multiplex PCR, and the TCRdb table lists in-frame clones only, not all of them. The sample shows roughly 2 million clones, roughly 94% of them seen only once. Terminally differentiated effector memory CD45RA+ cells were excluded from the naive CD8 cells, which were CD45RO-negative and positively selected for CCR7. The sequenced sample consisted of naive CD8+ T cells sorted from blood. The receptors derive from a man between 18 and 35 years old in good health.

V and J are TRBV7-9 and TRBJ1-6; no clear D. This CDR3 comprises 13 residues. The germline V and J ends were trimmed by 5 bases and 2 bases, with 4 bases remaining between them. Germline CDR1 SEHNR, CDR2 FQNEAQ (reference sequence). This CDR3 is CASSPPYNSPLHF. CDR3 in DNA: TGTGCCAGCAGCCCGCCCTATAATTCACCCCTCCACTTT.

Only one count was recorded for this clone. The chain carries TRBV13 and TRBJ1-2; no definite D call. CDR1 PRHDT and CDR2 FYEKMQ come from the germline V gene (reference sequence). This CDR3 contains 15 residues. The germline V and J ends were trimmed by 8 bases and 4 bases, with 20 bases remaining between them. CDR3 DNA sequence: TGTGCCAGCTCCCTGGGCAGAAACTCCCCCTATGGCTACACCTTC. Amino acid sequence: CASSLGRNSPYGYTF.

The chain combines TRBV28 with TRBJ2-1; 7 positions match TRBD2. Germline trimming cut 6 bases from V and 5 bases from J; bases unmatched to any gene: 10. The CDR3 sequence is 15 residues long. Germline lookup yields CDR1 MDHEN and CDR2 SYDVKM. CDR3 DNA sequence: TGTGCCAGCAGCCCGGCGGGGGAGGGGAACAATGAGCAGTTCTTC. Its protein product is CASSPAGEGNNEQFF.

The chain couples TRBV7-8 to TRBJ2-1; 15 bases are a match to TRBD2. The trim removed 5 bases at V and 1 base at J, leaving 12 bases unmatched. From germline, CDR1 is SGHVS and CDR2 FQNEAQ. The CDR3 spans 20 residues. The DNA of the CDR3 is TGTGCCAGCAGCCCCGGACTAGCGGGAGGGTTGATTGAGTCCTACAATGAGCAGTTCTTC. Its translation is CASSPGLAGGLIESYNEQFF.

The V and J genes are TRBV4-1 and TRBJ1-3; 7 bases agree with TRBD1. This CDR3 region has 14 residues. CDR1 is MGHRA, CDR2 YSYEKL, per germline. Trimming took 5 bases from V and 3 from J; bases not matched to a gene: 4. CDR3 DNA sequence: TGCGCCAGCAGCAAGGGACAGTTTGGAAACACCATATATTTT. Translating gives CASSKGQFGNTIYF.

Concerning this clone itself: Other nucleotide sequences from this sample produce the same CDR3. This chain joins TRBV12-5 and TRBJ2-3; D possibly matches TRBD1 or TRBD2 (5 bases each). Germline V gene lookup returns CDR1 LGHNT and CDR2 FRNRAP. Trimming cost V 1 base and J 3 bases, with 5 bases left between them. The CDR3 contains 13 residues. DNA of the CDR3: TGTGCTAGTGGTTTGGGGGGGACAGATACGCAGTATTTT. Encoded protein: CASGLGGTDTQYF.

The V gene is TRBV4-1, the J gene TRBJ2-7; no clear D gene. Trimming stripped 1 base from V and 3 bases from J, with 10 bases between. The CDR3 contains 14 residues. Germline values: CDR1 MGHRA, CDR2 YSYEKL. The DNA of the CDR3 is TGCGCCAGCAGCCAAGGCGAACGGTACTACGAGCAGTACTTC. Protein sequence: CASSQGERYYEQYF.

The sample holds one count of this clone. This chain connects TRBV5-4 to TRBJ2-5; TRBD2 might be the D (6 bases). This CDR3 is 17 amino acids long. The germline CDR1 and CDR2 sequences are SGHNT and YYREEE (reference sequence). The V and J ends lost 2 bases and 0 bases respectively, with 17 bases between them. CDR3 amino acids: CASSFGGTEPYQETQYF. The CDR3, as DNA: TGTGCCAGCAGCTTTGGGGGGACGGAACCTTACCAAGAGACCCAGTACTTC.

The chain uses TRBV5-1 and TRBJ2-7; D might be TRBD1 (5 bases). Between the trimmed V and J ends, which lost 2 bases and 6 bases, there was a span of 12 bases. Germline assignment: CDR1 SGHRS and CDR2 YFSETQ. The length of the CDR3 is 13 residues. CDR3 sequence reads: CASSFEGVGEQYF. The CDR3 DNA is TGCGCCAGCAGCTTTGAAGGGGTTGGCGAGCAGTACTTC.

The chain has TRBV7-9 and TRBJ2-1; 8 bases match TRBD2. Germline assignment: CDR1 SEHNR and CDR2 FQNEAQ (reference sequence). V shed 5 bases and J 8 bases; nucleotides not matched to a gene: 8. The CDR3 is 14 residues long. The CDR3 sequence: CASSPGLAWDEQFF. Here the CDR3 DNA reads TGTGCCAGCAGCCCAGGACTAGCCTGGGATGAGCAGTTCTTC.

This sequence joins TRBV27 and TRBJ2-7; D is perhaps TRBD1 (6 bases). The ends were cut back, 6 bases at V and 2 bases at J, with 20 bases in the middle. CDR3 length: 16 residues. Germline V gene data show CDR1 as MNHEY and CDR2 as SMNVEV (reference sequence). The CDR3 spells CASSPSPTGIPYEQYF. CDR3 coding DNA: TGTGCCAGCAGCCCCAGCCCAACAGGGATCCCCTACGAGCAGTACTTC.

The chain couples TRBV5-8 to TRBJ2-5; D not certain. The V and J ends lost 1 base and 2 bases respectively, with 9 bases between them. CDR1 is SGHTS and CDR2 is YDEGEE in the germline V gene. The CDR3 consists of 14 residues. The CDR3 protein is CASSLLGYQETQYF. The CDR3 nucleotides are TGTGCCAGCAGCTTGCTGGGATATCAAGAGACCCAGTACTTC.

The rearrangement uses TRBV27 and TRBJ2-7; D is undetermined. There are 15 residues in the CDR3. Germline CDR1 reads MNHEY; CDR2 reads SMNVEV (reference sequence). Trimming removed 2 bases at V and 0 bases at J, with 11 bases between. CDR3 coding DNA: TGTGCCAGCAGTTTAGCCTCCCCCCTCTCCTACGAGCAGTACTTC. As protein: CASSLASPLSYEQYF.

V gene TRBV7-9 combines with J gene TRBJ1-4; TRBD1 might be the D (5 bases). This CDR3 has 15 amino acids. Germline V CDR1 and CDR2: SEHNR, FQNEAQ (reference sequence). The V and J ends lost 1 base and 7 bases respectively, with 13 bases between them. CDR3 in amino acids: CASSLVIGGGEKLFF. The CDR3 DNA sequence: TGTGCCAGCAGCTTAGTTATCGGGGGAGGTGAAAAACTGTTTTTT.

This chain uses TRBV9 with TRBJ2-7; D not certain. CDR1 is SGDLS, CDR2 YYNGEE, per germline. Between the trimmed V and J ends, which lost 4 bases and 0 bases, there was a span of 11 bases. This CDR3 region has 14 residues. CDR3 protein: CASSLVASSYEQYF. The CDR3 DNA is TGTGCCAGCAGCCTGGTGGCGTCCTCCTACGAGCAGTACTTC.

The rearrangement joins TRBV10-3 to TRBJ2-5, with 8 nucleotides matching TRBD1. Germline CDR1 and CDR2: ENHRY and SYGVKD. V was clipped by 3 bases and J by 0 bases; unmatched bases: 9. CDR3 length: 17 residues. Here the CDR3 reads CAISDPEDRVYQETQYF. The CDR3 nucleotides are TGTGCCATCAGTGACCCGGAGGACAGGGTGTACCAAGAGACCCAGTACTTC.

About this clone: This specimen includes other DNA sequences encoding the same CDR3. V usage is TRBV11-2 and J usage is TRBJ2-7; D uncertain. V shed 0 bases and J shed 0 bases, with 6 bases lying between them. Germline CDR1 is SGHAT and CDR2 is FQNNGV. The CDR3 runs 14 residues. The CDR3 spells CASSLEAGSYEQYF. CDR3 DNA: TGTGCCAGCAGCTTAGAGGCAGGCTCCTACGAGCAGTACTTC.

The V call is TRBV7-2, the J call TRBJ2-7, with D unresolved. Germline-derived CDR1 and CDR2 are SGHTA and FQGNSA. The CDR3 length is 15 residues. V lost 5 bases and J 2 bases, leaving 16 bases between the germline ends. CDR3 in amino acids: CASSARFSSAYEQYF. The CDR3 nucleotides are TGTGCCAGCAGCGCTCGCTTCTCATCCGCCTACGAGCAGTACTTC. Using reference TRBV7-2 and TRBJ2-7 for the parts outside the CDR3, the full variable domain is GAGVSQSPSNKVTEKGKDVELRCDPISGHTALYWYRQSLGQGLEFLIYFQGNSAPDKSGLPSDRFSAERTGGSVSTLTIQRTQQEDSAVYLCASSARFSSAYEQYFGPGTRLTVT.

The chain links TRBV4-2 to TRBJ1-1; D not certain. The CDR3 runs to 14 residues. Trimming shortened V by 1 base and J by 1 base, and 7 bases separated the two germline ends. Germline assignment: CDR1 LGHNA and CDR2 YNFKEQ. CDR3 residues: CASSQVGENTEAFF. CDR3 bases: TGTGCCAGCAGCCAAGTGGGAGAGAACACTGAAGCTTTCTTT.

The chain combines TRBV6-5 with TRBJ2-1; D not certain. This CDR3 comprises 13 residues. In germline, CDR1 is MNHEY, CDR2 SVGAGI. V was clipped by 2 bases and J by 6 bases, with 8 bases between them. The CDR3 DNA is TGTGCCAGCAGTTACCCCTCTAGCAATGAGCAGTTCTTC. Its translation is CASSYPSSNEQFF.

The gene calls are TRBV5-6 and TRBJ1-2, with TRBD1 identical over 7 bases. J gave up 3 bases and V 4 bases, and 6 bases lay outside the gene matches. Germline CDR1 and CDR2: SGHDT and YYEEEE. The CDR3 has 14 residues. As DNA, the CDR3 is TGTGCCAGCAGCCCCTCCACAGGGGACTATGGCTACACCTTC. Protein: CASSPSTGDYGYTF.

This clone appeared once. The chain couples TRBV7-9 to TRBJ2-7; 11 bases match TRBD1. The CDR3 runs 14 residues. Germline loops: CDR1 SEHNR, CDR2 FQNEAQ (reference sequence). J lost 7 bases, V lost 5 bases, and 7 bases had no gene match. The chain's CDR3 is CASSPSGQGEEQYF. CDR3 in DNA: TGTGCCAGCAGCCCTTCGGGACAGGGGGAAGAGCAGTACTTC.